The present T cell receptor beta chain was sequenced within a study of T cells after yellow fever vaccination. At the level of the study: Those fractions that held only low numbers of cells were prepared using the SMART-Seq v4 Ultra Low Input RNA kit. Overall study findings and caveats: It was a weaker secondary response, yet one that peaked faster, at day 5 versus 15. Contaminants from the bulk population, in the form of abundant clonotypes, could be found in FACS-sorted repertoires.

It was through 5'RACE template switching that TCR cDNA was made, with a universal primer site and UMIs added. TCRdb called the 5' RACE reads again in MiXCR, with one record for every CDR3 protein. The sample includes approximately 510,000 distinct CDR3 sequences, 21% of them seen just once. This clonotype showed up just a few times. Its target is unknown. The material was PBMCs, obtained about 20 days after the first yellow fever vaccination. This receptor was obtained from a man aged 18-30 years who received the YFV17D yellow fever vaccine.

This CDR3 is CASSLGQGARYNEQFF. The DNA for the CDR3 is TGCGCCAGCAGCTTGGGTCAGGGGGCACGTTACAATGAGCAGTTCTTC. The J gene is TRBJ2-1, the V gene TRBV5-1, with 8 bases aligning to TRBD1. Germline V gene sequence: CDR1 SGHRS, CDR2 YFSETQ. Trimming cost V 0 bases and J 4 bases; bases outside gene matches: 6. The CDR3 contains 16 residues.